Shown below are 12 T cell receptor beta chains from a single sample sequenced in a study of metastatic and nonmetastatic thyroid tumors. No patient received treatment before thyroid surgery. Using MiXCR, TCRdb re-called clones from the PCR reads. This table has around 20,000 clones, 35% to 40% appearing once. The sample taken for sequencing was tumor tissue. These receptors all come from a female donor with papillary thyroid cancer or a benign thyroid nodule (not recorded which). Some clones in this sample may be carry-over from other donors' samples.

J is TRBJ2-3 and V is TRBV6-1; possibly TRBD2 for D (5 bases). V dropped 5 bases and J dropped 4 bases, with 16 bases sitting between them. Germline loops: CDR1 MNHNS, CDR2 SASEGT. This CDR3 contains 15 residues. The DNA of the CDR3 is TGTGCCAGCAGTCCATTTCAAGTGGAGGCAGATACGCAGTATTTT. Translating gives CASSPFQVEADTQYF.

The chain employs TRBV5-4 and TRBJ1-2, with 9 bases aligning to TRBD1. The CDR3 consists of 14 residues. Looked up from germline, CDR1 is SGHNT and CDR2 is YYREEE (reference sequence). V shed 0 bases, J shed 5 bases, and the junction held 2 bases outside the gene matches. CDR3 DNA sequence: TGTGCCAGCAGCTTGGAACAGGGGGCTTATGGCTACACCTTC. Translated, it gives CASSLEQGAYGYTF.

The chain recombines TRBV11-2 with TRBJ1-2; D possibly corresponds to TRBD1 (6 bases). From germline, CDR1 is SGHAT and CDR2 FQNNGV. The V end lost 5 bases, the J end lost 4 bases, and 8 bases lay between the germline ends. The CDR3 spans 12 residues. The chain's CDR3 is CASSQDSYGYTF. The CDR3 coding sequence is TGTGCCAGCAGCCAGGACAGCTATGGCTACACCTTC. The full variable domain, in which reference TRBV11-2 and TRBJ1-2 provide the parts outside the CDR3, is EAGVAQSPRYKIIEKRQSVAFWCNPISGHATLYWYQQILGQGPKLLIQFQNNGVVDDSQLPKDRFSAERLKGVDSTLKIQPAKLEDSAVYLCASSQDSYGYTFGSGTRLTVV.

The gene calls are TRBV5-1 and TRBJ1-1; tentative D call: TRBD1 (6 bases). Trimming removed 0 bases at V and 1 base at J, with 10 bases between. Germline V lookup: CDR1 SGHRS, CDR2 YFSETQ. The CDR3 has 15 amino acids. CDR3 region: CASSLVGAQNTEAFF. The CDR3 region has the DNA TGCGCCAGCAGCTTGGTGGGGGCGCAGAACACTGAAGCTTTCTTT.

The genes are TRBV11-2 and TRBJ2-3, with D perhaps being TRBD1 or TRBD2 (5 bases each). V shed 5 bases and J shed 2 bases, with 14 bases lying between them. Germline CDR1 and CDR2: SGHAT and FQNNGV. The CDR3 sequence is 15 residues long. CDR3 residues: CASSPSGRITDTQYF. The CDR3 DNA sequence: TGTGCCAGCAGCCCCTCGGGACGGATCACAGATACGCAGTATTTT. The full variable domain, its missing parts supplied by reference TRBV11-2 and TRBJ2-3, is EAGVAQSPRYKIIEKRQSVAFWCNPISGHATLYWYQQILGQGPKLLIQFQNNGVVDDSQLPKDRFSAERLKGVDSTLKIQPAKLEDSAVYLCASSPSGRITDTQYFGPGTRLTVL.

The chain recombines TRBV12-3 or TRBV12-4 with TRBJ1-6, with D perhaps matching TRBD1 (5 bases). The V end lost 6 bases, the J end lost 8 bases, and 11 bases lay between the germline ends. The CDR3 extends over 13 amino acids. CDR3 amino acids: CASSVTGDSPLHF. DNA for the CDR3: TGTGCCAGCAGCGTAACAGGTGATTCACCCCTCCACTTT.

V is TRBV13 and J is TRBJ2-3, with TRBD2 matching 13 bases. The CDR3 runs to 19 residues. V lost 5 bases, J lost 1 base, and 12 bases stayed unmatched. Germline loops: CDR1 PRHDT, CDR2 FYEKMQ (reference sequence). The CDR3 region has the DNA TGTGCCAGCAGCCCAAGTGGAGGACTAGCGGGAGACCGCACAGATACGCAGTATTTT. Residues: CASSPSGGLAGDRTDTQYF.

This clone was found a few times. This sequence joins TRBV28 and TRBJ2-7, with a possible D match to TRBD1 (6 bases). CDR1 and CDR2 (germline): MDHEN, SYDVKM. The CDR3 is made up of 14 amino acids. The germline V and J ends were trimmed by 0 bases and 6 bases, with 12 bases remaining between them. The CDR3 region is CASSLWAGDSEQYF. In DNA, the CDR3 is TGTGCCAGCAGTTTATGGGCAGGGGATAGCGAGCAGTACTTC.

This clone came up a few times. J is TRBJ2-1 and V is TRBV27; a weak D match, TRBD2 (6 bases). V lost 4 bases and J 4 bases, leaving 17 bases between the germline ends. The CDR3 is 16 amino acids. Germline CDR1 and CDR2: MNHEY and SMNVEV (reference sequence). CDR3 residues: CASSSLAGPLYNEQFF. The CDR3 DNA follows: TGTGCCAGCAGTTCCCTGGCGGGGCCCCTATACAATGAGCAGTTCTTC.

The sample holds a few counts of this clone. CDR3 in DNA: TGTGCCAGCAGTGATCCTTACAGAATGAACGGGGAGCTGTTTTTT. Protein sequence: CASSDPYRMNGELFF. The chain joins TRBV6-1 to TRBJ2-2, with D uncertain. This CDR3 comprises 15 residues. Trimming removed 3 bases from V and 7 bases from J, with 15 bases in between. CDR1 is MNHNS, CDR2 SASEGT, per germline.

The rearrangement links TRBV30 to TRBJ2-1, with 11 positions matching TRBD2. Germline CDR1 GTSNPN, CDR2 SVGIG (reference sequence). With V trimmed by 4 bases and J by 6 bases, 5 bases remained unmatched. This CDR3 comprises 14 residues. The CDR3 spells CAWKLAGVANEQFF. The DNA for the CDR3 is TGTGCCTGGAAACTAGCGGGAGTGGCCAATGAGCAGTTCTTC. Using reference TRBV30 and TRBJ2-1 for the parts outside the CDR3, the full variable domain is SQTIHQWPATLVQPVGSPLSLECTVEGTSNPNLYWYRQAAGRGLQLLFYSVGIGQISSEVPQNLSASRPQDRQFILSSKKLLLSDSGFYLCAWKLAGVANEQFFGPGTRLTVL.

CDR3 protein: CASSEVSKGIYGYTF. For the CDR3, the DNA is TGTGCCAGCAGTGAAGTTTCAAAGGGGATCTATGGCTACACCTTC. The rearrangement uses TRBV6-1 and TRBJ1-2; D might be TRBD1 (5 bases). The germline gives CDR1 MNHNS, CDR2 SASEGT. The ends were cut back, 1 base at V and 4 bases at J, with 13 bases in the middle. This CDR3 is built from 15 residues.